This T cell receptor (beta chain) is drawn from a study of blood T cell repertoires in COVID-19. Study as a whole: Sites across the United States, Italy and Spain contributed samples from acute and convalescent COVID-19. From T cells, B-cell-depleted T cells, or PBMCs came the material, which was cDNA or gDNA.

The CDR3 totals 14 residues. Germline lookup yields CDR1 WSHSY and CDR2 SAAADI. V was clipped by 7 bases and J by 0 bases, with 10 bases between them. Sequencing was performed with immunoSEQ multiplex PCR; in TCRdb, only in-frame clones are kept and a portion is missing. The data hold about 250,000 clones, with around 83% observed a single time. The J gene is TRBJ1-5, the V gene TRBV10-2, with D possibly being TRBD1 (5 bases). The source material was peripheral blood. This clonotype was obtained from an older man with acute or convalescent COVID-19. The CDR3 sequence is CASMGGYSNQPQHF. In nucleotides, the CDR3 is TGCGCCAGCATGGGGGGATATAGCAATCAGCCCCAGCATTTT.